Shown below are 21 T cell receptor beta chains from a single sample sequenced in a study of T cells in Graves' hyperthyroidism and ophthalmopathy. RNA transcripts gave rise to amplified TCR beta CDR3 regions. An initial round of RT-PCR targeting the TCR CDR3 relied on the HTBI primer set. Using its own MiXCR run on the multiplex PCR reads, TCRdb lists one record per CDR3 protein. This sample has under 400,000 distinct CDR3 sequences; over 10% occur once, and the top ten carry around a tenth. The specimen sequenced was blood. These receptor sequences come from a woman aged 18-35 years with Graves' hyperthyroidism.

A word on this clonotype: Possible read error: a much larger clone is one base away. The genes are TRBV10-3 and TRBJ2-5, with D possibly called TRBD1 or TRBD2 (7 bases each). The CDR3 covers 16 residues. CDR1 and CDR2 from the germline V gene are ENHRY and SYGVKD. The CDR3 here is CTIRGGTGGNQETQYF. The CDR3 DNA follows: TGTACCATCAGGGGGGGCACGGGAGGAAACCAAGAGACCCAGTACTTC.

This clonotype occurred many times. CDR3 in amino acids: CASSFGAVHEQYF. In DNA form, the CDR3 reads TGTGCCAGCAGCTTTGGGGCGGTCCACGAGCAGTACTTC. The chain is built from TRBV7-9 and TRBJ2-7; possible D gene TRBD1, 5 bases. V lost 3 bases, J lost 5 bases, and 11 bases lay in between. The germline CDR1 and CDR2 sequences are SEHNR and FQNEAQ (reference sequence). The CDR3 totals 13 residues. Complete variable domain (other parts from reference TRBV7-9 and TRBJ2-7): DTGVSQNPRHKITKRGQNVTFRCDPISEHNRLYWYRQTLGQGPEFLTYFQNEAQLEKSRLLSDRFSAERPKGSFSTLEIQRTEQGDSAMYLCASSFGAVHEQYFGPGTRLTVT.

This clonotype has a count of ten or more. This rearrangement joins TRBV11-2 to TRBJ1-2; D is undetermined. Trimming took off 5 bases at V and 2 bases at J, with 21 bases between the two ends. Germline values: CDR1 SGHAT, CDR2 FQNNGV. This CDR3 spans 17 amino acids. The CDR3 nucleotides are TGTGCCAGCAGCCAAGTGAGGGATAGGAGCAGAAACTATGGCTACACCTTC. Translation gives CASSQVRDRSRNYGYTF.

This clonotype showed up many times. The rearrangement uses TRBV20-1 and TRBJ2-7; TRBD2 matches 9 bases. Germline V lookup: CDR1 DFQATT, CDR2 SNEGSKA (reference sequence). Losses at the gene ends were 4 bases for V and 0 bases for J; bases not matched to a gene: 7. The CDR3 is 15 amino acids. The DNA for the CDR3 is TGCAGTGCTATTAATAGCGGGGGAAGCTCCTACGAGCAGTACTTC. This sequence encodes CSAINSGGSSYEQYF.

Many counts were recorded for this clonotype. The V gene is TRBV5-6, the J gene TRBJ2-7, with a weak D call TRBD2 (5 bases). This CDR3 has 11 amino acids. In germline, CDR1 is SGHDT, CDR2 YYEEEE. The V gene lost 3 bases and the J gene lost 7 bases, with 8 bases spanning the gap. DNA for the CDR3: TGTGCCAGCAGCTCAACGGGGGAGCAGTACTTC. Its protein product is CASSSTGEQYF.

This clonotype appeared many times. CDR3 sequence: CASSSWTGYEQYF. CDR3 DNA: TGTGCCAGCAGTTCTTGGACAGGCTACGAGCAGTACTTC. This chain links TRBV28 with TRBJ2-7; 7 bases fit TRBD1. This CDR3 has 13 amino acids. CDR1 MDHEN and CDR2 SYDVKM come from the germline V gene. V lost 4 bases, J lost 3 bases, and 3 bases stayed unmatched.

V gene TRBV27 combines with J gene TRBJ2-7; D is tentatively TRBD1 or TRBD2 (6 bases each). The germline V gene has CDR1 MNHEY and CDR2 SMNVEV (reference sequence). Between the trimmed V and J ends, which lost 10 bases and 0 bases, there was a span of 19 bases. This CDR3 is built from 15 residues. This CDR3 is CATQLRRDTSYEQYF. The CDR3 bases are TGTGCCACCCAACTCCGGCGGGACACCTCCTACGAGCAGTACTTC.

This clonotype was counted only a few times. V gene TRBV5-1 combines with J gene TRBJ1-5; D gene uncertain. Trimming removed 4 bases at V and 6 bases at J, with 14 bases between. CDR3 length equals 14 residues. CDR1 and CDR2 (germline): SGHRS, YFSETQ. The CDR3 region is CASSPDRNPQPQHF. The CDR3 DNA follows: TGCGCCAGCAGCCCCGACCGGAATCCTCAGCCCCAGCATTTT.

This clonotype has a handful of counts. One junction end does not reproduce the germline sequence, and a read error may be involved. This sequence joins TRBV5-5 and TRBJ2-4; either TRBD1 or TRBD2 may fit D (5 bases each). The CDR3 is 17 residues long. The germline CDR1 and CDR2 sequences are SGHKS and YYEKEE (reference sequence). CDR3 sequence reads: CASSASSGGSAKSIQYF. In DNA form, the CDR3 reads TGTGCCAGCAGCGCCTCTTCTGGGGGTTCAGCCAAAAGCATTCAGTACTTC.

This clonotype was counted a few times. The rearrangement uses TRBV28 and TRBJ1-1; D gene ambiguous. The CDR3 has 14 amino acids. The V and J ends lost 3 bases and 0 bases respectively, with 8 bases between them. Germline V CDR1 and CDR2: MDHEN, SYDVKM. CDR3 nucleotide sequence: TGTGCCAGCAGTTTCGCGGGGATGAACACTGAAGCTTTCTTT. It encodes CASSFAGMNTEAFF.

Ten or more counts support this clonotype. The V call is TRBV2, the J call TRBJ2-7; 7 bases map to TRBD1. CDR1 and CDR2 (germline): SNHLY, FYNNEI. With V trimmed by 9 bases and J by 1 base, 12 bases remained unmatched. This CDR3 is 15 amino acids long. The CDR3 here is CASGLRDSGSYEQYF. CDR3 nucleotides: TGTGCCAGTGGGCTCCGGGACAGTGGTTCCTACGAGCAGTACTTC.

There are many counts of this clonotype. The gene calls are TRBV3-1 and TRBJ2-1, with D possibly being TRBD1 (5 bases). V was shortened by 0 bases and J by 2 bases, with 11 bases between the two germline ends. CDR1 is LGHDT and CDR2 is YNNKEL in the germline V gene (reference sequence). The CDR3 extends over 16 amino acids. The DNA of the CDR3 is TGTGCCAGCAGCCAAGAGGCCAGGGCTCCCTACAATGAGCAGTTCTTC. This encodes CASSQEARAPYNEQFF.

The rearrangement uses TRBV12-3 or TRBV12-4 and TRBJ2-5; 7 bases are a match to TRBD1. CDR3 length: 14 amino acids. V was pared by 7 bases and J by 4 bases, with 9 bases of the junction left unmatched. CDR3 sequence: CASNNRGRSETQYF. The CDR3 DNA follows: TGTGCCAGCAACAACAGGGGTCGTTCAGAGACCCAGTACTTC.

There are a few counts of this clonotype. The chain carries TRBV19 and TRBJ2-1, with TRBD2 matching over 7 bases. The CDR3 covers 15 residues. Germline CDR1 and CDR2: LNHDA and SQIVND (reference sequence). Trimming cost V 1 base and J 7 bases; bases outside gene matches: 7. The DNA for the CDR3 is TGTGCCAGTAGTATAGGAATTAGCGGGCTTAATGAGCAGTTCTTC. Translating it yields CASSIGISGLNEQFF.

Only a few counts were recorded for this clonotype. The genes are TRBV9 and TRBJ2-7; no firm D call. The CDR3 totals 10 residues. CDR1 is SGDLS, CDR2 YYNGEE, per germline. V lost 5 bases to trimming and J lost 5 bases, with 5 bases between them. The DNA for the CDR3 is TGTGCCAGCAGGTGGAACGAGCAGTACTTC. Translating gives CASRWNEQYF.

In this sample, this clonotype turned up many times. This rearrangement joins TRBV12-3 or TRBV12-4 to TRBJ1-2; no definite D call. The length of the CDR3 is 16 residues. V lost 0 bases and J 4 bases, leaving 15 bases between the germline ends. The CDR3 coding sequence is TGTGCCAGCAGTTTAGCACAGCGTCCTTTCCTCTATGGCTACACCTTC. Amino acids: CASSLAQRPFLYGYTF.

Ten or more counts support this clonotype. The V call is TRBV7-2, the J call TRBJ2-5; D possibly matches TRBD1 or TRBD2 (5 bases each). V was clipped by 3 bases and J by 11 bases, with 10 bases between them. There are 11 residues in the CDR3. Germline-derived CDR1 and CDR2 are SGHTA and FQGNSA. In nucleotides, the CDR3 is TGTGCCAGCAGCTTTCGGGACGTACAGTACTTC. It yields the protein CASSFRDVQYF.

The rearrangement joins TRBV28 to TRBJ2-5; D gene unclear. Trimming removed 5 bases at V and 9 bases at J, with 19 bases between. CDR1 is MDHEN, CDR2 SYDVKM, per germline. CDR3 length: 14 amino acids. The CDR3 sequence: CASSDLYSNQPQYF. Written as DNA, the CDR3 is TGTGCCAGCAGTGACCTCTATAGCAATCAGCCCCAGTACTTC.

Only a few counts were recorded for this clonotype. V usage is TRBV7-9 and J usage is TRBJ1-3; D is ambiguous. The CDR3 covers 13 residues. The V end lost 10 bases, the J end lost 5 bases, and 15 bases lay between the germline ends. Germline V gene sequence: CDR1 SEHNR, CDR2 FQNEAQ (reference sequence). CDR3 in DNA: TGTGCCACCCAGCGCTCCTGGAGAAACACCATATATTTT. This gives the protein CATQRSWRNTIYF.

This clonotype has ten or more counts. This chain links TRBV18 with TRBJ1-1, with TRBD1 matching 11 bases. Germline CDR1 is KGHSH and CDR2 is LQKENI. This CDR3 has 13 residues. The junction had 2 bases not matched to a gene; V was cut back by 3 bases and J by 8 bases. CDR3 residues: CASSPGQGEEAFF. DNA of the CDR3: TGTGCCAGCTCACCGGGACAGGGGGAGGAAGCTTTCTTT.

This clonotype was seen repeatedly, ten times or more. The rearrangement uses TRBV27 and TRBJ2-1, with D unclear. This CDR3 region has 14 residues. Germline CDR1 is MNHEY and CDR2 is SMNVEV (reference sequence). V was trimmed by 8 bases and J by 4 bases, leaving 15 bases between them. The CDR3 DNA follows: TGTGCCAGCTCGAATAGCCAGTCGTACAATGAGCAGTTCTTC. Its translation: CASSNSQSYNEQFF.